These T cell receptor beta chains were read from a single sample in a study of cytomegalovirus exposure and HLA in healthy donors. TCRdb's table, derived via immunoSEQ multiplex PCR, lists solely in-frame clones and lacks some. In the table there are about 110,000 clones, more than 65% of which are singletons. Sequencing input: PBMCs. Every receptor here comes from a man in his forties or fifties in good health and CMV-seropositive. Each CDR3 is given with its conserved first and last residue. The D gene is left open where the match is weak. Only part of the rows carry a size: once, few, many, or a class if the clone is expanded.

clone_size,cdr3_length,j_call,v_call,d_call,cdr3_nt,cdr3_aa
.,12,TRBJ1-5,TRBV5-4,.,TGTGCCAGCAGCTTCGACCGGGGGCCCCAGCATTTT,CASSFDRGPQHF
.,15,TRBJ1-5,TRBV7-8,TRBD1,TGTGCCAGCAGCTTAGTGACAGGGGGCTGGCAGCCCCAGCATTTT,CASSLVTGGWQPQHF
.,15,TRBJ1-4,TRBV6-6,.,TGTGCCAGCAGTAAGGACACTGCAACTAATGAAAAACTGTTTTTT,CASSKDTATNEKLFF
few,18,TRBJ2-5,TRBV14,.,TGTGCCAGCAGCCAAGGCCCCTTGCCCAACGACTGGCAAGAGACCCAGTACTTC,CASSQGPLPNDWQETQYF
.,14,TRBJ1-2,TRBV19,.,TGTGCCAGTAGTAGTACGACAGGATTATATGGCTACACCTTC,CASSSTTGLYGYTF
.,16,TRBJ2-1,TRBV5-6,TRBD2,TGTGCCAGCAGCTTGGTACCGGGAGGCTCCTACAATGAGCAGTTCTTC,CASSLVPGGSYNEQFF
.,15,TRBJ1-5,TRBV28,.,TGTGCCAGCAGTATCGGGTCTCCAGATAATCAGCCCCAGCATTTT,CASSIGSPDNQPQHF
.,15,TRBJ2-1,TRBV4-2,.,TGTGCCAGCAGCCATCCCTCAGACAGGCACAATGAGCAGTTCTTC,CASSHPSDRHNEQFF
once,14,TRBJ2-2,TRBV28,.,TGTGCCAGCAGTTTTGGACTCTGGGCCGGGGAGCTGTTTTTT,CASSFGLWAGELFF
few,14,TRBJ1-1,TRBV14,.,TGTGCCAGCAGCCAAGATTGGGGCAGGGCTGAAGCTTTCTTT,CASSQDWGRAEAFF
.,15,TRBJ2-5,TRBV6-5,.,TGTGCCAGCAGTTACACCGGGACAACCCAAGAGACCCAGTACTTC,CASSYTGTTQETQYF
.,12,TRBJ2-1,TRBV7-2,.,TGTGCCAGCAGCTTAGACCGGGACACCCAGTTCTTC,CASSLDRDTQFF
few,14,TRBJ2-5,TRBV7-9,TRBD2,TGTGCCAGCAGGCAGCGGGGGCCCCAAGAGACCCAGTACTTC,CASRQRGPQETQYF
.,15,TRBJ1-2,TRBV7-9,.,TGTGCCAGCAGCTTAGTCCCAGGGGTTGTTGGGGGCTACACCTTC,CASSLVPGVVGGYTF
.,15,TRBJ2-1,TRBV10-2,.,TGCGCCAGCAGTCTTCTAGCGCCCACCTACAATGAGCAGTTCTTC,CASSLLAPTYNEQFF
few,11,TRBJ2-3,TRBV20-1,.,TGCAGTGCTACGGGGGCAGATACGCAGTATTTT,CSATGADTQYF
.,14,TRBJ2-7,TRBV7-9,TRBD2,TGTGCCAGCAGTACTCGGGGAGGGGCCTACGAGCAGTACTTC,CASSTRGGAYEQYF
.,14,TRBJ2-3,TRBV5-1,TRBD2,TGCGCCAGCAGAACTAGCGGGAGTCTAGATACGCAGTATTTT,CASRTSGSLDTQYF
.,16,TRBJ2-2,TRBV18,TRBD2,TGTGCCAGCTCACCACGTCTTCTAGCGGGGGCCGGGGAGCTGTTTTTT,CASSPRLLAGAGELFF
.,16,TRBJ2-1,TRBV4-1,.,TGCGCCAGCAGCCAAGACACGGACCTAGCATATAATGAGCAGTTCTTC,CASSQDTDLAYNEQFF
.,15,TRBJ2-7,TRBV6-1,TRBD2,TGTGCCACCAAACTCTCTCTACTAGCGACTTACGAGCAGTACTTC,CATKLSLLATYEQYF
.,17,TRBJ2-3,TRBV7-2,TRBD2,TGTGCCAGCAGCTTAGCGCGGAGCGGGGGCCACACAGATACGCAGTATTTT,CASSLARSGGHTDTQYF
few,14,TRBJ2-5,TRBV2,TRBD1,TGTGCCAGCAGTGAACGACAGGGCCAAGAGACCCAGTACTTC,CASSERQGQETQYF
.,15,TRBJ1-1,TRBV30,.,TGTGCCTGGAGGAGAGCCTACAGGGAATACACTGAAGCTTTCTTT,CAWRRAYREYTEAFF
.,13,TRBJ1-4,TRBV27,.,TGTGCCAGCAGCCCAAGAGTTAATGAAAAACTGTTTTTT,CASSPRVNEKLFF
.,14,TRBJ1-6,TRBV4-2,.,TGTGCCAGCAGCCAAGACCGCTATAATTCACCCCTCCACTTT,CASSQDRYNSPLHF
.,15,TRBJ2-3,TRBV28,.,TGTGCCAGCAGCAACACCGCCAGCCGCGGAGATACGCAGTATTTT,CASSNTASRGDTQYF
.,14,TRBJ2-2,TRBV11-3,TRBD1,TGTGCCAGCAGCCCGAGACAGGGGGACGGGGAGCTGTTTTTT,CASSPRQGDGELFF
.,15,TRBJ1-2,TRBV30,.,TGTGCCCGGAGAACAATTGGACAAAGTCACTATGGCTACACCTTC,CARRTIGQSHYGYTF
.,18,TRBJ1-6,TRBV5-4,.,TGTGCCAGCAGCGGACTCCGGGAGCCCTCGGCCTATAATTCACCCCTCCACTTT,CASSGLREPSAYNSPLHF
.,16,TRBJ2-2,TRBV5-4,TRBD1,TGTGCCAGCAGCCGGGACAGGGGGCAAGTCACCGGGGAGCTGTTTTTT,CASSRDRGQVTGELFF
.,14,TRBJ1-1,TRBV30,TRBD1,TGTGCCTGGAGCAAAAAACTTCCAGGGGGCGAAGCTTTCTTT,CAWSKKLPGGEAFF
.,14,TRBJ2-1,TRBV7-3,TRBD2,TGTGCCAGCAGCTCGGGACTAGGCGGCGGTGAGCAGTTCTTC,CASSSGLGGGEQFF
.,12,TRBJ1-3,TRBV6-5,.,TGTGCCAGCAGTCCTCAGCGGGGCACCATATATTTT,CASSPQRGTIYF
.,15,TRBJ2-1,TRBV11-3,TRBD2,TGTGCCAGCAGCTCACTAGCGGGGGGTGGTAATGAGCAGTTCTTC,CASSSLAGGGNEQFF
.,17,TRBJ2-1,TRBV11-3,TRBD2,TGTGCCAGCAGCTTTTCCTCTCTAGCGGGATCCTACAATGAGCAGTTCTTC,CASSFSSLAGSYNEQFF
few,12,TRBJ1-6,TRBV29-1,.,TGCAGCGTGGGGGCTGGAGATTCACCCCTCCACTTT,CSVGAGDSPLHF